The rows below give T cell receptor beta chains drawn from one sample of a study of graft-versus-host responses after intestinal transplantation. The antigens these receptors bind are not known. Profiled with immunoSEQ multiplex PCR; TCRdb holds only in-frame clones, not every one. The table records some 92,000 clones, roughly 89% of them present only once. Sample: unstimulated CD4+ T cells sorted from spleen or lymph node cells, taken before intestinal transplant. Receptor source: a human donor who received an intestinal transplant. The conserved cysteine and the conserved F or W are not part of the CDR3 here.

TRBJ2-1,TRBV4-1,ASSLGLAGSYNEQF
TRBJ2-1,TRBV28,ASSPSRRAELEYNEQF
TRBJ2-7,TRBV9,ASSVGLAGVYEQY
TRBJ2-1,TRBV5-1,ASAPQGFSYNEQF
TRBJ2-1,TRBV28,ASSLQGLAGGNEQF
TRBJ2-3,TRBV6-1,ASSQDRGPGTDTQY
TRBJ2-3,TRBV13,ASSRRQGTDTQY
TRBJ2-2,TRBV11-1,ASSLGGQNTGELF
NA,TRBV5-1,ASSLGLSGAYEQY
TRBJ2-3,TRBV5-1,ASSLALLAGADTQY
TRBJ1-2,TRBV7-4,ASSLGGTSYYGYT
TRBJ2-7,TRBV11-2,ASSFNFQGFSYEQY
TRBJ1-5,TRBV19,ASSISLGRSNYSNQPQH
TRBJ1-2,TRBV4-1,ASSQASGTIYGYT
TRBJ2-3,TRBV29-1,SVVEMVLY
TRBJ2-3,TRBV28,ASSLPAGSTDTQY
TRBJ1-1,TRBV19,ASSILGGPNTEAF
TRBJ2-3,TRBV5-1,ASSLYRGQDTQY
TRBJ1-4,TRBV5-1,ASSEGRWNEKLF
TRBJ2-1,TRBV5-1,ASSLVGTSNYNEQF
TRBJ1-5,TRBV28,ASSLSAVSNQPQH
TRBJ2-7,TRBV30,AWRAGLSSYEQY
TRBJ2-4,TRBV25-1,ASFQGPGGLIQY
TRBJ2-1,TRBV7-2,ASSLTSGGFNEQF
TRBJ2-5,TRBV7-6,ASSLGAGGSQETQY
TRBJ2-3,TRBV2,ASIRDGGTDTQY
TRBJ2-7,TRBV6-1,ASSVLWTSGLSYEQY
TRBJ2-7,TRBV27,ASSTPLAGVYEQY
TRBJ2-1,TRBV18,ASSPPPGYNEQF
TRBJ2-7,TRBV6-1,ASSEVRGDEQY
TRBJ2-1,TRBV4-2,ASSQRRDHEQF
TRBJ2-7,TRBV28,ASRGQGGLYEQY
TRBJ2-7,TRBV5-5,ASSLGGLTARGYEQY
TRBJ1-2,TRBV6-5,ASSYRSAHGYT
TRBJ1-1,TRBV30,AWRMGGGGLDTEAF
TRBJ1-2,TRBV11-2,ASLEGHGTQRKYGYT
TRBJ2-1,TRBV5-4,ASSPLGRTSGNEQF
TRBJ1-3,TRBV19,ASSITGQQFSGNTIY
TRBJ2-7,TRBV19,ASSMRGYEQY
TRBJ2-1,TRBV28,ASSPFTGTGGLAEHLSNEQF
TRBJ2-5,TRBV28,ASSTTGSSGAETQY
TRBJ1-1,TRBV5-1,ASSLARTSNTEAF
TRBJ2-7,TRBV4-1,ASSQRHSYEQY
TRBJ2-3,TRBV6-5,ASSYDKQGTDTQY
TRBJ1-2,TRBV28,ASSLADRVGGYT
TRBJ2-1,TRBV7-8,ASSKGLVNEQF
TRBJ2-6,TRBV7-9,AGLPHRSGANVLT
TRBJ1-2,TRBV30,AWSVGWPGQGPPPYGYT
TRBJ1-1,TRBV5-6,ASSLVPGVNTEAF
TRBJ1-5,TRBV6-5,ASSRGANQPQH
TRBJ2-3,TRBV20-1,SAPSTDTQY
TRBJ2-1,TRBV6-1,ASSEGLAGAEQF
TRBJ1-1,TRBV25-1,ASRAGQGAAGTEAF
TRBJ2-3,TRBV5-5,ASSPGGTDTQY